This T cell receptor (beta chain) was identified during a study of T cells in Graves' hyperthyroidism and ophthalmopathy. Researchers took RNA transcripts and amplified the TCR beta CDR3 regions from them. The HTBI set primed first-round TCR CDR3 RT-PCR. TCRdb recomputed calls from the multiplex PCR reads with MiXCR, one row per CDR3 protein. The data show 550,000 to 800,000 distinct CDR3 sequences, roughly a sixth seen once. Stable Graves' hyperthyroidism denoted no ophthalmopathy progression over 18 months. The authors took PBMCs from 10 ml fresh peripheral blood. CDR1 and CDR2 from the germline V gene are DFQATT and SNEGSKA (reference sequence). The CDR3 runs to 13 residues. Trimming removed 6 bases at V and 9 bases at J, with 21 bases between. This clonotype has a handful of counts.

The sequenced material came from blood. V is TRBV20-1 and J is TRBJ2-7; maybe TRBD1 (6 bases). The source is a man aged 50 to 60 with Graves' hyperthyroidism. CDR3 sequence: CSANPENRVGQYF. The CDR3 DNA reads as TGCAGTGCCAACCCTGAAAACAGGGTAGGGCAGTACTTC.